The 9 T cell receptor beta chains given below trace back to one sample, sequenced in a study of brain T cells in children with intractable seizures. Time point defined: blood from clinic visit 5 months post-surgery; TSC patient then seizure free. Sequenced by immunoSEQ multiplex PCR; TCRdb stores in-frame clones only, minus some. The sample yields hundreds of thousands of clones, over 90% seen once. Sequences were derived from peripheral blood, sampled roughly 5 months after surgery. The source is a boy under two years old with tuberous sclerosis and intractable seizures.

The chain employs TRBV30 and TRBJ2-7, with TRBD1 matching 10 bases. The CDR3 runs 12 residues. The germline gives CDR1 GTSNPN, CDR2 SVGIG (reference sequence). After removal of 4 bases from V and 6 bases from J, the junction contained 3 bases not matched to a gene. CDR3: CAWTGTGVEQYF. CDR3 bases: TGTGCCTGGACCGGGACAGGGGTCGAGCAGTACTTC.

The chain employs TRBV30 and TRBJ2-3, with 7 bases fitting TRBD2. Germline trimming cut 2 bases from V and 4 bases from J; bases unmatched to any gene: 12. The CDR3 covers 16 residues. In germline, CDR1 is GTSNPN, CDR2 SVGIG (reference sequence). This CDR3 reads CAWSWAGAFEADTQYF. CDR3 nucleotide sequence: TGTGCCTGGAGTTGGGCGGGAGCTTTCGAGGCAGATACGCAGTATTTT.

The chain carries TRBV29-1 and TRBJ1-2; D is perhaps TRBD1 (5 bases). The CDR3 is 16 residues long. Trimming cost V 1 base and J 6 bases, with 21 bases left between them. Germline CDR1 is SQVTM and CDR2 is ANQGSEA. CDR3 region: CSVEGSRDSETDGYTF. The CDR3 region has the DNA TGCAGCGTTGAAGGGAGCCGGGACTCAGAGACCGATGGCTACACCTTC.

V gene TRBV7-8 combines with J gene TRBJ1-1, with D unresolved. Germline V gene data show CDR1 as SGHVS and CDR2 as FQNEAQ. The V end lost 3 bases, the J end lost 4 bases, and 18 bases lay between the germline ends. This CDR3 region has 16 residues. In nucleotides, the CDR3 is TGTGCCAGCAGCTTTAATAGTAGAAGGCGGGGCACTGAAGCTTTCTTT. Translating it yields CASSFNSRRRGTEAFF.

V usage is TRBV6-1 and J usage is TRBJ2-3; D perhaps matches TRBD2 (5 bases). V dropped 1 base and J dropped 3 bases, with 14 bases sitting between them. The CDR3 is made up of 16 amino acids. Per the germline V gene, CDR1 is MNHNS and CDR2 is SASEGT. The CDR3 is CASSEVDSESTDTQYF. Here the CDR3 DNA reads TGTGCCAGCAGTGAAGTGGACTCCGAATCTACAGATACGCAGTATTTT.

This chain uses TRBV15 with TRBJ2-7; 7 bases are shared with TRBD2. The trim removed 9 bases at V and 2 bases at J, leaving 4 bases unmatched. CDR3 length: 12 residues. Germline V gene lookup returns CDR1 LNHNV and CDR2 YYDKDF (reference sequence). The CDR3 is CATSSGAYEQYF. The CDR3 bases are TGTGCCACTTCAAGCGGGGCCTACGAGCAGTACTTC. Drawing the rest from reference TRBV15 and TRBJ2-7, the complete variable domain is DAMVIQNPRYQVTQFGKPVTLSCSQTLNHNVMYWYQQKSSQAPKLLFHYYDKDFNNEADTPDNFQSRRPNTSFCFLDIRSPGLGDTAMYLCATSSGAYEQYFGPGTRLTVT.

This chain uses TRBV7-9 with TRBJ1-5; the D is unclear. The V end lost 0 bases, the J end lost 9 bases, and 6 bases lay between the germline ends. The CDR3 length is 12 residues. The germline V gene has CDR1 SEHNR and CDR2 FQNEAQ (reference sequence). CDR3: CASSLASGPQHF. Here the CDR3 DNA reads TGTGCCAGCAGCTTAGCCTCGGGGCCCCAGCATTTT. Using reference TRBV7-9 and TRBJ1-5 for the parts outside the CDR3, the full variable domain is DTGVSQNPRHKITKRGQNVTFRCDPISEHNRLYWYRQTLGQGPEFLTYFQNEAQLEKSRLLSDRFSAERPKGSFSTLEIQRTEQGDSAMYLCASSLASGPQHFGDGTRLSIL.

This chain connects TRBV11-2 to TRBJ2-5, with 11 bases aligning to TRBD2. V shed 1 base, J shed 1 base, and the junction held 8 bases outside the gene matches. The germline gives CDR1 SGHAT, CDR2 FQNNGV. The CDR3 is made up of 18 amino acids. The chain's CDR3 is CASSLGFGLAGIQETQYF. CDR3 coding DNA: TGTGCCAGCAGCTTAGGTTTTGGACTAGCGGGTATCCAAGAGACCCAGTACTTC.

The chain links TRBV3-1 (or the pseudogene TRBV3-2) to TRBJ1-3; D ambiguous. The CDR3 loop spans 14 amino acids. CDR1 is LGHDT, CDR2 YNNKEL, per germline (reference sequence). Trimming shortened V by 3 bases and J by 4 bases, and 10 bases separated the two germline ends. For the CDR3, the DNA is TGTGCCAGCAGCCACAGGTCCGAAGGAAACACCATATATTTT. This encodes CASSHRSEGNTIYF.